This TCR beta chain derives from a study of identical twins. Unique molecular identifiers were present on the cDNA, which also gained a universal primer site by template switching. TCRdb called the 5' RACE reads again in MiXCR, with one record for every CDR3 protein. Of a few hundred thousand distinct CDR3 sequences listed, about 18% are singletons. After removal of 4 bases from V and 7 bases from J, the junction contained 5 bases not matched to a gene. This CDR3 contains 14 residues. Sample: naive T cells sorted from blood. The chain uses TRBV12-3 or TRBV12-4 and TRBJ1-4; 8 bases are a match to TRBD1. The TCR was taken from a man in his forties or fifties in good health. Here the CDR3 DNA reads TGTGCCAGCAGTTCGGACAGGGTTTTTGAAAAACTGTTTTTT. As protein: CASSSDRVFEKLFF.